Presented here are 28 T cell receptor beta chains from one specimen sequenced in a study of blood T cell repertoires in COVID-19. Only in-frame clones appear in the TCRdb table, and some are missing; sequencing was by immunoSEQ multiplex PCR. The profile shows some 130,000 clones, about 91% of them singletons. Specimen: peripheral blood. These receptors all stem from a man between 50 and 59 years old with acute or convalescent COVID-19.

The V call is TRBV5-5, the J call TRBJ2-7; tentatively, D is TRBD1 (7 bases). The CDR3 covers 14 residues. The V end lost 4 bases, the J end lost 0 bases, and 11 bases lay between the germline ends. Germline CDR1 SGHKS, CDR2 YYEKEE (reference sequence). This CDR3 is CASSTGDSSYEQYF. Written as DNA, the CDR3 is TGTGCCAGCAGCACGGGGGACAGCTCCTACGAGCAGTACTTC. Variable domain in full (rest from reference TRBV5-5 and TRBJ2-7): DAGVTQSPTHLIKTRGQQVTLRCSPISGHKSVSWYQQVLGQGPQFIFQYYEKEERGRGNFPDRFSARQFPNYSSELNVNALLLGDSALYLCASSTGDSSYEQYFGPGTRLTVT.

The rearrangement uses TRBV2 and TRBJ1-5; D remains ambiguous. The V and J ends lost 7 bases and 3 bases respectively, with 16 bases between them. The length of the CDR3 is 15 residues. Per germline, CDR1 SNHLY and CDR2 FYNNEI. The CDR3 DNA reads TGTGCCAGCACCCGAGGGCAGGCCCCCAATCAGCCCCAGCATTTT. Translated, it gives CASTRGQAPNQPQHF. Together with reference TRBV2 and TRBJ1-5, the CDR3 gives the full variable domain: EPEVTQTPSHQVTQMGQEVILRCVPISNHLYFYWYRQILGQKVEFLVSFYNNEISEKSEIFDDQFSVERPDGSNFTLKIRSTKLEDSAMYFCASTRGQAPNQPQHFGDGTRLSIL.

The CDR3 is CASSLDSGRSYEQYF. The CDR3 nucleotides are TGTGCCAGCAGCTTGGACAGCGGGAGATCCTACGAGCAGTACTTC. The rearrangement joins TRBV5-4 to TRBJ2-7; 8 bases are shared with TRBD2. This CDR3 contains 15 residues. V shed 0 bases and J 1 base; nucleotides not matched to a gene: 3. Germline CDR1 is SGHNT and CDR2 is YYREEE (reference sequence).

In its sample, this clone was seen a few times. J is TRBJ1-1 and V is TRBV5-1; D is unresolved. Germline loops: CDR1 SGHRS, CDR2 YFSETQ. V lost 3 bases to trimming and J lost 1 base, with 7 bases between them. This CDR3 comprises 13 residues. In DNA, the CDR3 is TGCGCCAGCAGCTCTACAGCGAACACTGAAGCTTTCTTT. Translated: CASSSTANTEAFF.

The chain has TRBV11-3 and TRBJ2-2; D remains unclear. This CDR3 is 14 amino acids long. Germline V CDR1 and CDR2: SGHNT, YENEEA. V was clipped by 1 base and J by 2 bases, with 5 bases between them. CDR3 residues: CASSLGSNTGELFF. CDR3 nucleotides: TGTGCCAGCAGCTTAGGTAGCAACACCGGGGAGCTGTTTTTT.

This clone was observed a handful of times. Germline and junction disagree at one end, which may indicate a read error. V gene TRBV15 combines with J gene TRBJ1-2; 7 nucleotides line up with TRBD1. The CDR3 totals 12 residues. The V gene's germline CDR1 is LNHNV and CDR2 YYDKDF (reference sequence). The CDR3 nucleotides read TGTGCCACCAGCAGAGATAGGGGGACAGTGTCCTTC. It is translated as CATSRDRGTVSF.

The chain joins TRBV28 to TRBJ2-1, with 7 nucleotides matching TRBD1. V lost 5 bases to trimming and J lost 0 bases; unmatched junction nucleotides: 7. The CDR3 has 16 residues. Germline CDR1 reads MDHEN; CDR2 reads SYDVKM. The CDR3 DNA sequence: TGTGCCAGCAGTCCCCCCGGGACAGCCTCCTACAATGAGCAGTTCTTC. It yields the protein CASSPPGTASYNEQFF.

V and J are TRBV3-1 (or the pseudogene TRBV3-2) and TRBJ1-2, with 9 bases lining up with TRBD1. From germline, CDR1 is LGHDT and CDR2 YNNKEL (reference sequence). V gave up 3 bases and J gave up 6 bases; unmatched junction bases: 5. The CDR3 runs 14 residues. CDR3 amino acids: CASSHNRGQHGYTF. CDR3 DNA: TGTGCCAGCAGCCATAACAGGGGGCAGCATGGCTACACCTTC.

This clone appeared a single time. The gene calls are TRBV5-5 and TRBJ1-1, with TRBD1 as a possible D gene (5 bases). CDR1 SGHKS and CDR2 YYEKEE come from the germline V gene (reference sequence). The CDR3 is made up of 15 amino acids. The V end was cut by 2 bases, the J end by 5 bases, with 16 bases between. CDR3 loop: CASSFYLGVVTEAFF. The CDR3 coding sequence is TGTGCCAGCAGCTTCTACCTAGGGGTAGTAACTGAAGCTTTCTTT.

In its sample, this clone was seen a few times. The genes are TRBV7-8 and TRBJ2-7, with D unresolved. The germline V gene encodes CDR1 SGHVS and CDR2 FQNEAQ. The ends were cut back, 2 bases at V and 0 bases at J, with 14 bases in the middle. CDR3 length: 16 amino acids. Here the CDR3 reads CASSLSELASSYEQYF. CDR3 bases: TGTGCCAGCAGCTTATCGGAGTTGGCTAGCTCCTACGAGCAGTACTTC.

A single count supports this clone. The J gene is TRBJ2-3, the V gene TRBV5-1; 8 bases agree with TRBD2. The CDR3 spans 14 residues. Per the germline V gene, CDR1 is SGHRS and CDR2 is YFSETQ. V lost 4 bases to trimming and J lost 5 bases; unmatched junction nucleotides: 6. The CDR3 is CASSPTTSVDTQYF. The CDR3 nucleotides read TGCGCCAGCAGCCCGACGACTAGCGTAGATACGCAGTATTTT.

This sequence joins TRBV3-1 (or the pseudogene TRBV3-2) and TRBJ1-1; D uncertain. Germline assignment: CDR1 LGHDT and CDR2 YNNKEL (reference sequence). The CDR3 runs to 12 residues. V lost 3 bases and J lost 7, with 9 bases in between. CDR3 DNA: TGTGCCAGCAGCCACCGGTCCCTTGAAGCTTTCTTT. It codes for CASSHRSLEAFF.

This sequence joins TRBV19 and TRBJ1-2; D is unresolved. This CDR3 is 13 amino acids long. Germline values: CDR1 LNHDA, CDR2 SQIVND (reference sequence). Trimming removed 3 bases from V and 1 base from J, with 6 bases in between. The CDR3 nucleotides read TGTGCCAGTAGTATGGGCCTTAACTATGGCTACACCTTC. Translation: CASSMGLNYGYTF.

V usage is TRBV18 and J usage is TRBJ2-4, with a tentative D call TRBD1 (6 bases). Germline V gene sequence: CDR1 KGHSH, CDR2 LQKENI. The CDR3 loop spans 15 amino acids. The V end lost 2 bases, the J end lost 4 bases, and 12 bases lay between the germline ends. The CDR3, as DNA: TGTGCCAGCTCACCAACCGGGACAAAGAAAAACATTCAGTACTTC. This translates into CASSPTGTKKNIQYF.

The rearrangement uses TRBV27 and TRBJ2-3, with 7 positions matching TRBD2. This CDR3 contains 13 residues. Looked up from germline, CDR1 is MNHEY and CDR2 is SMNVEV (reference sequence). V lost 3 bases, J lost 6 bases, and 3 bases stayed unmatched. The CDR3 sequence: CASSFGGRDTQYF. CDR3 bases: TGTGCCAGCAGTTTCGGGGGGAGGGATACGCAGTATTTT.

The chain is built from TRBV7-9 and TRBJ1-1; D perhaps matches TRBD1 (5 bases). This CDR3 region has 14 residues. V was shortened by 3 bases and J by 11 bases, with 19 bases between the two germline ends. Germline loops: CDR1 SEHNR, CDR2 FQNEAQ (reference sequence). The CDR3 DNA sequence: TGTGCCAGCAGCTTTAGGGGTGTAGGTGATAGGGCTTTCTTT. Amino acids: CASSFRGVGDRAFF. The entire variable domain, with the rest obtained from reference TRBV7-9 and TRBJ1-1, is as follows: DTGVSQNPRHKITKRGQNVTFRCDPISEHNRLYWYRQTLGQGPEFLTYFQNEAQLEKSRLLSDRFSAERPKGSFSTLEIQRTEQGDSAMYLCASSFRGVGDRAFFGQGTRLTVV.

The genes are TRBV18 and TRBJ1-1; D remains unclear. V was pared by 3 bases and J by 10 bases, with 12 bases between. Per germline, CDR1 KGHSH and CDR2 LQKENI. The CDR3 length is 12 residues. The CDR3 is CASSPPLSGAFF. The CDR3 region has the DNA TGTGCCAGCTCACCGCCCCTTAGTGGAGCTTTCTTT.

V gene TRBV9 combines with J gene TRBJ1-3, with no clear D. Trimming stripped 0 bases from V and 3 bases from J, with 10 bases between. CDR3 length: 15 residues. Germline CDR1 SGDLS, CDR2 YYNGEE. CDR3 residues: CASSVGYGNGNTIYF. CDR3 nucleotide sequence: TGTGCCAGCAGCGTAGGGTACGGTAATGGAAACACCATATATTTT.

This sequence joins TRBV11-2 and TRBJ1-3; TRBD1 matches at 7 bases. V shed 5 bases, J shed 3 bases, and the junction held 13 bases outside the gene matches. Germline-derived CDR1 and CDR2 are SGHAT and FQNNGV. The CDR3 extends over 17 amino acids. CDR3 sequence (DNA): TGTGCCAGCAGCCCCGGAGGTAACAGGGGATTTGGAAACACCATATATTTT. Protein sequence: CASSPGGNRGFGNTIYF.

There are a few counts of this clone. The CDR3 sequence is CASSPREGRSYEQYF. CDR3 in DNA: TGTGCCAGCAGTCCCCGGGAGGGGCGGTCCTACGAGCAGTACTTC. This chain links TRBV2 with TRBJ2-7; 8 nucleotides line up with TRBD2. The germline V gene has CDR1 SNHLY and CDR2 FYNNEI. This CDR3 comprises 15 residues. Trimming at V came to 5 bases and at J to 1 base, leaving 7 bases not matched to a gene.

The genes are TRBV4-1 and TRBJ2-3; D not resolved. Looked up from germline, CDR1 is MGHRA and CDR2 is YSYEKL. CDR3 length equals 13 residues. Trimming left V 1 base short and J 6 bases short, with 8 bases between. The CDR3 DNA sequence: TGCGCCAGCAGCCAAGTGGCCGGGGATACGCAGTATTTT. It is translated as CASSQVAGDTQYF.

The rearrangement uses TRBV11-2 and TRBJ1-1, with D unresolved. The CDR3 has 13 amino acids. Germline V lookup: CDR1 SGHAT, CDR2 FQNNGV. The V end was cut by 4 bases, the J end by 0 bases, with 6 bases between. CDR3 protein: CASSSTLNTEAFF. The CDR3 DNA sequence: TGTGCCAGCAGCTCAACTTTGAACACTGAAGCTTTCTTT.

The rearrangement joins TRBV3-1 (or the pseudogene TRBV3-2) to TRBJ2-5; 14 bases line up with TRBD2. The CDR3 covers 17 residues. Germline CDR1 and CDR2: LGHDT and YNNKEL (reference sequence). V shed 1 base and J 5 bases; nucleotides not matched to a gene: 6. CDR3 coding DNA: TGTGCCAGCAGCCAAGGACTAGCGGGGGGGATAGGGGAGACCCAGTACTTC. Residues: CASSQGLAGGIGETQYF.

This rearrangement joins TRBV6-4 to TRBJ1-5; no reliable D call. This CDR3 comprises 13 residues. Trimming stripped 2 bases from V and 10 bases from J, with 12 bases between. The germline V gene encodes CDR1 MRHNA and CDR2 SNTAGT. The CDR3 sequence is CASSDQGGDPQHF. CDR3 in DNA: TGTGCCAGCAGTGACCAAGGAGGTGACCCCCAGCATTTT.

This clone has only a few counts. V is TRBV5-4 and J is TRBJ1-2; 7 positions match TRBD1. The CDR3 loop spans 15 amino acids. The V segment lost 4 bases and the J segment 0 bases; nucleotides outside the gene matches: 6. Germline CDR1 reads SGHNT; CDR2 reads YYREEE (reference sequence). CDR3 sequence reads: CASSVGTEANYGYTF. CDR3 coding DNA: TGTGCCAGCAGCGTCGGGACAGAGGCTAACTATGGCTACACCTTC.

V gene TRBV19 combines with J gene TRBJ1-5, with 9 positions matching TRBD1. CDR3 size: 14 residues. The germline CDR1 and CDR2 sequences are LNHDA and SQIVND (reference sequence). Trimming at V came to 5 bases and at J to 7 bases, leaving 6 bases not matched to a gene. The DNA of the CDR3 is TGTGCCAGTAGTGTACGACAGGGGGAGCAGCCCCAGCATTTT. The encoded protein is CASSVRQGEQPQHF. Using reference TRBV19 and TRBJ1-5 for the parts outside the CDR3, the full variable domain is DGGITQSPKYLFRKEGQNVTLSCEQNLNHDAMYWYRQDPGQGLRLIYYSQIVNDFQKGDIAEGYSVSREKKESFPLTVTSAQKNPTAFYLCASSVRQGEQPQHFGDGTRLSIL.

The chain is built from TRBV7-2 and TRBJ1-2, with D possibly TRBD1 on 6 matching bases. Germline V gene sequence: CDR1 SGHTA, CDR2 FQGNSA. The CDR3 length is 13 residues. V was clipped by 2 bases and J by 5 bases, with 9 bases between them. The CDR3 reads CASSLTGPYGYTF. CDR3 coding DNA: TGTGCCAGCAGCTTAACAGGGCCTTATGGCTACACCTTC. Based on the CDR3 plus reference TRBV7-2 and TRBJ1-2, the full variable domain is GAGVSQSPSNKVTEKGKDVELRCDPISGHTALYWYRQSLGQGLEFLIYFQGNSAPDKSGLPSDRFSAERTGGSVSTLTIQRTQQEDSAVYLCASSLTGPYGYTFGSGTRLTVV.

This chain joins TRBV28 and TRBJ2-3; 8 positions agree with TRBD1. This CDR3 has 15 amino acids. The J segment lost 2 bases and the V segment lost 4 bases, leaving 5 bases of the junction unmatched. In germline, CDR1 is MDHEN, CDR2 SYDVKM. CDR3 sequence reads: CASSSRQGYTDTQYF. In DNA form, the CDR3 reads TGTGCCAGCAGTTCTAGACAGGGGTACACAGATACGCAGTATTTT. Full variable domain (remainder filled in from reference TRBV28 and TRBJ2-3): DVKVTQSSRYLVKRTGEKVFLECVQDMDHENMFWYRQDPGLGLRLIYFSYDVKMKEKGDIPEGYSVSREKKERFSLILESASTNQTSMYLCASSSRQGYTDTQYFGPGTRLTVL.